These 20 T cell receptor beta chains originate from one sample sequenced in a study of cytomegalovirus exposure and HLA in healthy donors. This table comes from immunoSEQ multiplex PCR, and its TCRdb copy is limited to in-frame clones, with some not included. The sample holds roughly 250,000 clones; around 87% are singletons and the top ten take 2.5% to 3%. Sequencing was done on a sample of PBMCs. The origin of the receptors is a young man in good health and CMV-seronegative.

CDR3 protein: CASSARQGPSGELFF. CDR3 bases: TGTGCCAGCAGCGCCCGACAGGGACCATCCGGGGAGCTGTTTTTT. V is TRBV7-2 and J is TRBJ2-2; 7 bases are a match to TRBD1. Germline V CDR1 and CDR2: SGHTA, FQGNSA. The CDR3 is 15 amino acids. The V segment lost 5 bases and the J segment 6 bases; nucleotides outside the gene matches: 9. Combining the CDR3 with reference TRBV7-2 and TRBJ2-2 gives the whole variable domain GAGVSQSPSNKVTEKGKDVELRCDPISGHTALYWYRQSLGQGLEFLIYFQGNSAPDKSGLPSDRFSAERTGGSVSTLTIQRTQQEDSAVYLCASSARQGPSGELFFGEGSRLTVL.

The rearrangement links TRBV29-1 to TRBJ2-6, with D maybe TRBD2 (5 bases). V was shortened by 5 bases and J by 2 bases, with 10 bases between the two germline ends. CDR1 and CDR2 (germline): SQVTM, ANQGSEA. The CDR3 has 14 amino acids. This chain's CDR3 is CSVLLGTGANVLTF. The CDR3 DNA reads as TGCAGCGTTCTACTAGGTACTGGGGCCAACGTCCTGACTTTC.

The chain carries TRBV5-1 and TRBJ2-5, with D hard to call. V was pared by 4 bases and J by 1 base, with 8 bases between. Germline V gene data show CDR1 as SGHRS and CDR2 as YFSETQ. The CDR3 is 13 residues long. CDR3 sequence reads: CASSLYLQETQYF. The DNA for the CDR3 is TGCGCCAGCAGCCTATACCTCCAAGAGACCCAGTACTTC.

The chain recombines TRBV14 with TRBJ1-2; D gene uncertain. CDR3 length equals 12 residues. V lost 4 bases and J lost 5, with 8 bases in between. Per the germline V gene, CDR1 is SGHDN and CDR2 is FVKESK. CDR3 nucleotides: TGTGCCAGCAGCCTATCCGGGTATGGCTACACCTTC. Amino acid sequence: CASSLSGYGYTF.

V gene TRBV13 combines with J gene TRBJ1-1; D call uncertain. Germline assignment: CDR1 PRHDT and CDR2 FYEKMQ (reference sequence). The V and J ends lost 2 bases and 5 bases respectively, with 9 bases between them. The CDR3 is 13 amino acids. CDR3: CASSLLVRTEAFF. CDR3 nucleotide sequence: TGTGCCAGCAGCTTATTAGTTCGGACTGAAGCTTTCTTT.

This clone is a singleton in its sample. The rearrangement joins TRBV27 to TRBJ2-1; a possible D gene is TRBD1 (5 bases). Germline V gives CDR1 MNHEY, CDR2 SMNVEV (reference sequence). This CDR3 comprises 16 residues. V was trimmed by 6 bases and J by 12 bases, leaving 27 bases between them. The CDR3 DNA follows: TGTGCCAGCAGCCGACCTCGAGGCCAGGGTCTACTGGGGCAGTTCTTC. Translation: CASSRPRGQGLLGQFF.

V usage is TRBV28 and J usage is TRBJ2-3; 7 bases map to TRBD1. The CDR3 consists of 11 residues. J lost 11 bases, V lost 5 bases, and 4 bases had no gene match. Germline V gene lookup returns CDR1 MDHEN and CDR2 SYDVKM. CDR3 coding DNA: TGTGCCAGCAGTGGGGGACAGATGCAGTATTTT. Its protein is CASSGGQMQYF. The whole variable domain, remainder taken from reference TRBV28 and TRBJ2-3, is DVKVTQSSRYLVKRTGEKVFLECVQDMDHENMFWYRQDPGLGLRLIYFSYDVKMKEKGDIPEGYSVSREKKERFSLILESASTNQTSMYLCASSGGQMQYFGPGTRLTVL.

This chain joins TRBV7-3 and TRBJ2-2; TRBD1 agrees at 10 bases. V lost 5 bases to trimming and J lost 5 bases; unmatched junction nucleotides: 11. The CDR3 loop spans 17 amino acids. Germline V CDR1 and CDR2: SGHTA, FQGTGA. CDR3 nucleotide sequence: TGTGCCAGCAGCACCCAGACAGGGGGCAGAGCTACCGGGGAGCTGTTTTTT. It specifies CASSTQTGGRATGELFF.

The chain employs TRBV28 and TRBJ1-5, with D unresolved. The CDR3 is 13 amino acids. V was cut by 8 bases and J by 0 bases, with 8 bases left in between. Germline assignment: CDR1 MDHEN and CDR2 SYDVKM. CDR3 sequence (DNA): TGTGCCAGCCGCCAGGTTAGCAATCAGCCCCAGCATTTT. This gives the protein CASRQVSNQPQHF.

This clone was detected only once. The CDR3 sequence: CASSIPAGNRGQPQHF. CDR3 DNA sequence: TGTGCCAGTAGTATCCCGGCAGGGAATAGAGGACAGCCCCAGCATTTT. The chain uses TRBV19 and TRBJ1-5; D is possibly TRBD1 (5 bases). Germline CDR1 and CDR2: LNHDA and SQIVND (reference sequence). V gave up 3 bases and J gave up 7 bases, with 19 bases separating them. The CDR3 has 16 residues. The full variable domain, completed using reference TRBV19 and TRBJ1-5, is DGGITQSPKYLFRKEGQNVTLSCEQNLNHDAMYWYRQDPGQGLRLIYYSQIVNDFQKGDIAEGYSVSREKKESFPLTVTSAQKNPTAFYLCASSIPAGNRGQPQHFGDGTRLSIL.

In nucleotides, the CDR3 is TGTGCCAGCAGCATGGGACTGATCACAGATACGCAGTATTTT. Protein sequence: CASSMGLITDTQYF. This chain links TRBV7-9 with TRBJ2-3, with D possibly matching TRBD2 (6 bases). This CDR3 region has 14 residues. The V end lost 5 bases, the J end lost 2 bases, and 11 bases lay between the germline ends. Germline V gives CDR1 SEHNR, CDR2 FQNEAQ (reference sequence).

The V gene is TRBV7-2, the J gene TRBJ1-6, with 7 bases fitting TRBD1. CDR3 length equals 14 residues. J gave up 5 bases and V 6 bases, and 4 bases lay outside the gene matches. Germline V gene data show CDR1 as SGHTA and CDR2 as FQGNSA. In DNA form, the CDR3 reads TGTGCCAGCAGAGGGGGCCTAAATAATTCACCCCTCCACTTT. Protein sequence: CASRGGLNNSPLHF.

The chain joins TRBV6-5 to TRBJ1-1; D is perhaps TRBD1 (5 bases). The CDR3 runs 14 residues. Trimming left V 5 bases short and J 3 bases short, with 13 bases between. Germline CDR1 MNHEY, CDR2 SVGAGI. This CDR3 reads CASSNPAGDTEAFF. The DNA for the CDR3 is TGTGCCAGCAGTAACCCCGCGGGGGACACTGAAGCTTTCTTT.

The V and J genes are TRBV7-2 and TRBJ2-5, with D perhaps matching TRBD1 (5 bases). The CDR3 runs to 16 residues. Germline assignment: CDR1 SGHTA and CDR2 FQGNSA. V lost 1 base, J lost 1 base, and 13 bases lay in between. The CDR3 DNA reads TGTGCCAGCAGCTTAGAAGACAGTCCCCTCCAAGAGACCCAGTACTTC. It codes for CASSLEDSPLQETQYF.

In its sample, this clone was seen once. The V and J genes are TRBV5-1 and TRBJ2-7, with D maybe TRBD2 (6 bases). The germline gives CDR1 SGHRS, CDR2 YFSETQ. Trimming pared 2 bases from V and 5 bases from J, leaving 11 bases between. The length of the CDR3 is 13 residues. CDR3 in amino acids: CASSFPGEDEQYF. The CDR3 DNA is TGCGCCAGCAGCTTCCCGGGAGAAGACGAGCAGTACTTC.

The chain joins TRBV7-2 to TRBJ2-1, with 7 bases fitting TRBD1. Germline V gene data show CDR1 as SGHTA and CDR2 as FQGNSA. CDR3 length equals 14 residues. Unmatched junction bases numbered 7, after V lost 5 bases and J lost 6 bases. Here the CDR3 reads CASSRPDRANEQFF. CDR3 bases: TGTGCCAGCAGCCGACCTGACAGGGCCAATGAGCAGTTCTTC.

The genes are TRBV5-1 and TRBJ2-7; 8 bases map to TRBD2. Per germline, CDR1 SGHRS and CDR2 YFSETQ. V dropped 5 bases and J dropped 3; count of bases not matched to a gene: 7. This CDR3 region has 14 residues. CDR3 bases: TGCGCCAGCAGGCGGGGACTAGAGTTCTACGAGCAGTACTTC. Translating gives CASRRGLEFYEQYF.

In nucleotides, the CDR3 is TGTGCCAGCAGTGGGACAGGGGGGGACCAGCCCCAGCATTTT. Translation gives CASSGTGGDQPQHF. The chain employs TRBV2 and TRBJ1-5; 10 bases line up with TRBD1. Germline CDR1 and CDR2: SNHLY and FYNNEI. The V segment lost 4 bases and the J segment 7 bases; nucleotides outside the gene matches: 4. The CDR3 runs 14 residues. The complete variable domain, with remaining parts taken from reference TRBV2 and TRBJ1-5, reads EPEVTQTPSHQVTQMGQEVILRCVPISNHLYFYWYRQILGQKVEFLVSFYNNEISEKSEIFDDQFSVERPDGSNFTLKIRSTKLEDSAMYFCASSGTGGDQPQHFGDGTRLSIL.

The chain carries TRBV15 and TRBJ1-5; 12 bases are shared with TRBD1. The CDR3 runs to 16 residues. Germline V gene sequence: CDR1 LNHNV, CDR2 YYDKDF (reference sequence). The V and J ends lost 0 bases and 9 bases, in that order; junction bases with no gene match: 6. The CDR3 region has the DNA TGTGCCACCAGCAGAGATCTTGGGACAGGGGGCCTGCCCCAGCATTTT. Translated: CATSRDLGTGGLPQHF.

This clone was counted a single time. The J gene is TRBJ1-5, the V gene TRBV6-5, with D maybe TRBD1 (5 bases). This CDR3 comprises 13 residues. Deletions cut 7 bases from V and 7 bases from J, with 14 bases between. CDR1 and CDR2 (germline): MNHEY, SVGAGI. The CDR3 DNA follows: TGTGCCAGCAAGAAGGGGAGGCAACAGCCCCAGCATTTT. The encoded protein is CASKKGRQQPQHF.